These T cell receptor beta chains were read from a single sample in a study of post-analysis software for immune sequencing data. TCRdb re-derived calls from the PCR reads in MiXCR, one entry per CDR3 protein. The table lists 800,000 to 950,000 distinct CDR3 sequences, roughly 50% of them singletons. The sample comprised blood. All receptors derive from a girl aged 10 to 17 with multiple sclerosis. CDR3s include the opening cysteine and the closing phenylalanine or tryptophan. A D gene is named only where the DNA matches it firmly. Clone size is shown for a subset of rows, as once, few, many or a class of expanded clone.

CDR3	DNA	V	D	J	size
CSARGSVNNYEQYF	TGCAGTGCTAGGGGGTCAGTCAACAACTACGAGCAGTACTTC	TRBV20-1	NA	TRBJ2-7	once
CASSYSREQFF	TGTGCCAGCAGTTACTCTAGGGAGCAGTTCTTC	TRBV6-5	NA	TRBJ2-1	NA
CASSFETRTDEQFF	TGCGCCAGCAGCTTCGAGACACGAACGGATGAGCAGTTCTTC	TRBV5-1	NA	TRBJ2-1	few
CASSLGWDRGDSEKLFF	TGCGCCAGCAGCTTGGGCTGGGACAGGGGAGACAGTGAAAAACTGTTTTTT	TRBV5-1	TRBD1	TRBJ1-4	NA
CASSGQGATQPQHF	TGTGCCAGCAGTGGACAGGGGGCGACCCAGCCCCAGCATTTT	TRBV2	TRBD1	TRBJ1-5	once
CASSVGQGWNIQYF	TGTGCCAGCAGCGTAGGACAGGGATGGAACATTCAGTACTTC	TRBV9	TRBD1	TRBJ2-4	few
CSRGTTTDTQYF	TGCAGCAGGGGGACTACCACAGATACGCAGTATTTT	TRBV20-1	NA	TRBJ2-3	NA
CAIREDRYSEQFF	TGTGCCATCCGGGAGGACAGATACAGTGAGCAGTTCTTC	TRBV10-3	NA	TRBJ2-1	NA
CATSLAGPSFSYEQYF	TGTGCCACCTCGCTAGCGGGACCCTCGTTCTCCTACGAGCAGTACTTC	TRBV28	TRBD2	TRBJ2-7	NA
CASSSTGGVAYEQYF	TGCGCCAGCAGCTCGACAGGGGGCGTAGCTTATGAGCAGTACTTC	TRBV5-1	TRBD1	TRBJ2-7	NA
CASSVGTSGLYEQYF	TGTGCCAGCAGCGTAGGAACTAGCGGGCTTTACGAGCAGTACTTC	TRBV9	TRBD2	TRBJ2-7	NA
CASSFRPGGYNEQFF	TGTGCCAGCAGTTTTCGCCCGGGGGGGTACAATGAGCAGTTCTTC	TRBV27	TRBD2	TRBJ2-1	NA
CASSLLGTGALNTEAFF	TGCGCCAGCAGCTTGCTCGGGACAGGGGCTTTGAACACTGAAGCTTTCTTT	TRBV5-1	TRBD1	TRBJ1-1	NA
CTSSETGTLSSEQFF	TGCACCAGCAGCGAGACCGGGACTTTAAGCAGTGAGCAGTTCTTC	TRBV5-1	NA	TRBJ2-1	NA
CSAPLTETQYF	TGCAGTGCCCCACTAACCGAGACCCAGTACTTC	TRBV20-1	NA	TRBJ2-5	NA
CASSPQGAAGANVLTF	TGTGCCAGTAGTCCACAGGGGGCCGCAGGGGCCAACGTCCTGACTTTC	TRBV19	TRBD1	TRBJ2-6	NA
CSAEVAKYSNQPQHF	TGCAGTGCCGAGGTGGCAAAATATAGCAATCAGCCCCAGCATTTT	TRBV20-1	NA	TRBJ1-5	few
CASLGGPQLGLDGYTF	TGTGCCAGCCTCGGGGGCCCACAGTTGGGTCTTGATGGCTACACCTTC	TRBV7-2	NA	TRBJ1-2	few
CSALTLAGKTDTQYF	TGCAGTGCTCTTACACTAGCGGGGAAAACAGATACGCAGTATTTT	TRBV20-1	TRBD2	TRBJ2-3	NA
CAISGASGRYEQYF	TGTGCCATCAGTGGAGCTAGCGGGAGGTACGAGCAGTACTTC	TRBV10-3	TRBD2	TRBJ2-7	NA
CASRDPGPHYGELADTQYF	TGTGCCAGCAGGGACCCGGGACCGCACTATGGAGAGCTCGCAGATACGCAGTATTTT	TRBV5-4	NA	TRBJ2-3	few
CASSILDRRANVLTF	TGTGCCAGTAGTATTTTGGATCGCAGGGCCAACGTCCTGACTTTC	TRBV19	NA	TRBJ2-6	NA
CSAREQGFYEQYF	TGCAGTGCTAGAGAACAGGGTTTCTACGAGCAGTACTTC	TRBV20-1	NA	TRBJ2-7	NA
CASSLFGSRDTDTEAFF	TGTGCCAGCAGCTTATTCGGATCTAGGGATACGGACACTGAAGCTTTCTTT	TRBV7-9	NA	TRBJ1-1	NA
CASSQGLGRYCGYTF	TGCGCCAGCAGCCAAGGGTTGGGTCGGTATTGTGGCTACACCTTC	TRBV4-1	NA	TRBJ1-2	NA
CSVTPGQGAGEQYF	TGCAGCGTTACCCCGGGACAGGGGGCTGGTGAGCAGTACTTC	TRBV29-1	TRBD1	TRBJ2-5	NA
CSAAPPQGGYGYTF	TGCAGTGCTGCCCCCCCCCAGGGGGGCTATGGCTACACCTTC	TRBV29-1	TRBD1	TRBJ1-2	NA
CSARDHRSDEQYF	TGCAGTGCTAGAGATCATAGATCCGACGAGCAGTACTTC	TRBV20-1	NA	TRBJ2-7	NA
CASSLSTYQPQHF	TGTGCCAGCAGCCTTTCTACCTATCAGCCCCAGCATTTT	TRBV7-2	NA	TRBJ1-5	NA
CSVVLDTGELFF	TGCAGCGTTGTTCTGGACACCGGGGAGCTGTTTTTT	TRBV29-1	NA	TRBJ2-2	NA
CASSTLSYEQYF	TGTGCCAGCTCGACGCTCTCCTACGAGCAGTACTTC	TRBV5-5	NA	TRBJ2-7	NA
CASSPYGPGGYGYTF	TGTGCCAGCAGTCCCTACGGACCCGGCGGCTATGGCTACACCTTC	TRBV6-5	NA	TRBJ1-2	NA
CASSPPTQGQGYTF	TGTGCCAGCTCACCACCCACACAGGGGCAAGGCTACACCTTC	TRBV18	TRBD1	TRBJ1-2	NA
CASSEISLGETQYF	TGTGCCAGCAGTGAAATCTCCTTGGGGGAGACCCAGTACTTC	TRBV2	NA	TRBJ2-5	NA
CSARDRQVYGYTF	TGCAGTGCTAGAGATAGGCAGGTTTATGGCTACACCTTC	TRBV20-1	NA	TRBJ1-2	NA
CASMSGQGTNEQYF	TGCGCCAGCATGTCGGGACAGGGGACCAACGAGCAGTACTTC	TRBV5-1	TRBD1	TRBJ2-7	NA
CASSATEITDTQYF	TGTGCCAGCAGTGCCACAGAAATCACAGATACGCAGTATTTT	TRBV2	NA	TRBJ2-3	once
CASSLRGPVKETQYF	TGTGCCAGCAGCTTGCGGGGGCCGGTAAAAGAGACCCAGTACTTC	TRBV5-6	NA	TRBJ2-5	NA
CSARVRLAGGGNYEQYF	TGCAGTGCTAGAGTCCGACTAGCGGGGGGCGGGAACTACGAGCAGTACTTC	TRBV20-1	TRBD2	TRBJ2-7	few
CSAGGAAYEQYF	TGCAGTGCCGGTGGGGCAGCCTACGAGCAGTACTTC	TRBV20-1	NA	TRBJ2-7	NA
CSVEDLGQYNEQFF	TGCAGCGTTGAAGATCTTGGGCAGTACAATGAGCAGTTCTTC	TRBV29-1	NA	TRBJ2-1	few
CASSGRDKSSYEQYF	TGTGCCAGCAGCGGCCGGGACAAGTCCTCCTACGAGCAGTACTTC	TRBV6-6	NA	TRBJ2-7	NA
CASSYLTAPNQPQHF	TGTGCCAGCAGTTACCTGACAGCGCCCAATCAGCCCCAGCATTTT	TRBV6-6	NA	TRBJ1-5	NA
CASSQVAVGYGYTF	TGCGCCAGCAGCCAAGTGGCGGTTGGCTATGGCTACACCTTC	TRBV4-1	NA	TRBJ1-2	NA
CASSLTGTTAYNEQFF	TGTGCCAGCAGCTTAACCGGGACTACCGCTTACAATGAGCAGTTCTTC	TRBV7-3	TRBD2	TRBJ2-1	NA
CAIGLRAGSTDTQYF	TGTGCCATCGGACTCCGTGCTGGGAGCACAGATACGCAGTATTTT	TRBV27	NA	TRBJ2-3	NA
CASSLALAASTDTQYF	TGCGCCAGCAGCTTGGCCCTAGCGGCCTCCACAGATACGCAGTATTTT	TRBV5-1	TRBD2	TRBJ2-3	NA
CASSYQQTGLYNEQFF	TGTGCCAGCAGTTACCAGCAGACAGGTCTCTACAATGAGCAGTTCTTC	TRBV6-5	NA	TRBJ2-1	NA
CASKEIDTQYF	TGTGCCAGCAAAGAGATCGATACGCAGTATTTT	TRBV2	NA	TRBJ2-3	NA
CASSESGILQEAQYF	TGTGCCAGCAGTGAATCAGGGATCCTTCAAGAGGCCCAGTACTTC	TRBV6-1	NA	TRBJ2-5	once